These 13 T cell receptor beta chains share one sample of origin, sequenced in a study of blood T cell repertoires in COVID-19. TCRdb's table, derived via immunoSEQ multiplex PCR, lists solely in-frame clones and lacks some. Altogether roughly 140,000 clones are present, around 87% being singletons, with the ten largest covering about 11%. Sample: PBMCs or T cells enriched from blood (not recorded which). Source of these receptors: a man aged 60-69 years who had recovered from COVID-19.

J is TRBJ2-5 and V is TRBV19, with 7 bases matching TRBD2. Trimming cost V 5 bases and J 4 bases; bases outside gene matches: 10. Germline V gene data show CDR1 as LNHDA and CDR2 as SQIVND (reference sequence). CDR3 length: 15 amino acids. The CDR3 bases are TGTGCCAGTAGTCCCACCTTGGGAGGGTCAGAGACCCAGTACTTC. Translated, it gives CASSPTLGGSETQYF.

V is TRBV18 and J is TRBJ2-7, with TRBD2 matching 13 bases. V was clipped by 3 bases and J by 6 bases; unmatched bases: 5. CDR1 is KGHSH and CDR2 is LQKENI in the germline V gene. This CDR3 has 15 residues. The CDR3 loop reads CASSPRLAGGLEQYF. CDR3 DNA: TGTGCCAGCTCACCCAGACTAGCGGGAGGTCTCGAGCAGTACTTC. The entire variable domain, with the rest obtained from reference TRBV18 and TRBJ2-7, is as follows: NAGVMQNPRHLVRRRGQEARLRCSPMKGHSHVYWYRQLPEEGLKFMVYLQKENIIDESGMPKERFSAEFPKEGPSILRIQQVVRGDSAAYFCASSPRLAGGLEQYFGPGTRLTVT.

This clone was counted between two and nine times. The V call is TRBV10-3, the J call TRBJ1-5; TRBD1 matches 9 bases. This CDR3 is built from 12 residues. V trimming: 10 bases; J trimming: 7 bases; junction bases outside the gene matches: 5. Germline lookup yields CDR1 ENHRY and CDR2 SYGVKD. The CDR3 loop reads CATGQGMQPQHF. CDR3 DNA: TGTGCCACCGGACAGGGGATGCAGCCCCAGCATTTT.

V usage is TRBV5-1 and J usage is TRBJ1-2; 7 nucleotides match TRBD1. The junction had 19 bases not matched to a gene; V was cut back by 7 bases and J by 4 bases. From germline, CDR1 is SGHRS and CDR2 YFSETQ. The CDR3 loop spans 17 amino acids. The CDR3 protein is CASANRTGALFFYGYTF. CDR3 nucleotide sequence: TGCGCCAGCGCAAACCGGACAGGAGCACTCTTCTTCTATGGCTACACCTTC.

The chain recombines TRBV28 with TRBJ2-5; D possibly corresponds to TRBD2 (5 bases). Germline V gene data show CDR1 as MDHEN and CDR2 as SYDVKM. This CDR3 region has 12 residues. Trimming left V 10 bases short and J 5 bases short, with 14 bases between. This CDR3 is CATRRRRETQYF. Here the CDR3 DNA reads TGTGCCACCCGCCGACGGAGGGAGACCCAGTACTTC.

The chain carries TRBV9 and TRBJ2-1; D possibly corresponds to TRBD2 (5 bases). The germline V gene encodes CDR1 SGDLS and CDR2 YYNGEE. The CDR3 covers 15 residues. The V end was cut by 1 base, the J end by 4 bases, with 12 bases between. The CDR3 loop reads CASSVSGVFYNEQFF. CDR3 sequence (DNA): TGTGCCAGCAGCGTATCCGGGGTTTTTTACAATGAGCAGTTCTTC.

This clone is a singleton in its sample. In DNA form, the CDR3 reads TGCACCAGCAGCTCGCCCCCACAGATCTCTGGGGCCAACGTCCTGACTTTC. It codes for CTSSSPPQISGANVLTF. The chain links TRBV1 to TRBJ2-6; the D call of TRBD1 is as the table states it, not checked on the DNA. TRBV1 is recorded as a pseudogene. The CDR3 is 17 residues long.

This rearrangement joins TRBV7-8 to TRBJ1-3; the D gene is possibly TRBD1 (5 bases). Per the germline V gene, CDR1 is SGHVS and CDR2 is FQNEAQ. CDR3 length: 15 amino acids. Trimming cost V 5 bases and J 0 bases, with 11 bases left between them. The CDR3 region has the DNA TGTGCCAGCAGCCCGAAAGGGGCCTCTGGAAACACCATATATTTT. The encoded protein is CASSPKGASGNTIYF.

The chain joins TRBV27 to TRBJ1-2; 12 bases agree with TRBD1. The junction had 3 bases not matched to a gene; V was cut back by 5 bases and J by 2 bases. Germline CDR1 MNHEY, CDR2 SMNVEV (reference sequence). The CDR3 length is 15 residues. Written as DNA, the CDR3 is TGTGCCAGCAGTATCGGGACAGGGGGCAACTATGGCTACACCTTC. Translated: CASSIGTGGNYGYTF.

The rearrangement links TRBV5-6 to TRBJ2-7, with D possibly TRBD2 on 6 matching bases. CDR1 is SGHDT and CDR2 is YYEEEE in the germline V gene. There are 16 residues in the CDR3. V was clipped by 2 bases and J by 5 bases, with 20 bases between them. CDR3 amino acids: CASSFGGGWGRDEQYF. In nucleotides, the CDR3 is TGTGCCAGCAGCTTTGGAGGAGGGTGGGGGAGAGACGAGCAGTACTTC.

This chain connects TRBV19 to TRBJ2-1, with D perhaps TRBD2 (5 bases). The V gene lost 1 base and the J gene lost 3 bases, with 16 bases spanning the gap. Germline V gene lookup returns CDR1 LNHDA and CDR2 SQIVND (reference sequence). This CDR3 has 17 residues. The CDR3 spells CASSIGSVSASYNEQFF. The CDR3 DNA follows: TGTGCCAGTAGTATAGGATCCGTTAGCGCTAGCTACAATGAGCAGTTCTTC.

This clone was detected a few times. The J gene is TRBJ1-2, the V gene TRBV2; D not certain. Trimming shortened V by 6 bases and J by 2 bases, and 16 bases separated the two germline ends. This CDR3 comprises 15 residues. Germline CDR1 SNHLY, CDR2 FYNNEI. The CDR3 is CASRRNSVSNYGYTF. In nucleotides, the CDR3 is TGTGCCAGCAGACGGAACAGTGTCTCCAACTATGGCTACACCTTC.

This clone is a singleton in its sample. The CDR3 here is CASSGGDSSNTGELFF. DNA for the CDR3: TGCGCCAGCAGCGGAGGGGACAGCTCGAACACCGGGGAGCTGTTTTTT. The rearrangement joins TRBV5-1 to TRBJ2-2; D may be TRBD1 (7 bases). Germline V gives CDR1 SGHRS, CDR2 YFSETQ. The CDR3 length is 16 residues. Trimming removed 4 bases at V and 0 bases at J, with 13 bases between.